This T cell receptor (beta chain) was documented in a study of OX40 agonist ivuxolimab in advanced cancers. Overall study context: Administration of intravenous ivuxolimab to patients occurred every 2 weeks at 0.01 to 10 mg/kg.

The repertoire was sequenced with immunoSEQ multiplex PCR; TCRdb's copy has only in-frame clones and lacks some. The sample has 25,000 to 30,000 clones; 80% to 90% are singletons. The CDR3 runs to 15 residues. V was shortened by 0 bases and J by 4 bases, with 12 bases between the two germline ends. From germline, CDR1 is PRHDT and CDR2 FYEKMQ (reference sequence). Systemic immunosuppression or autoimmune disease history was grounds to exclude patients. This chain joins TRBV13 and TRBJ1-2, with D perhaps matching TRBD1 (5 bases). The input for sequencing was CD4+ or CD8+ T cells sorted from blood, taken in a trial of the OX40 agonist ivuxolimab. This clonotype was obtained from an adult with an advanced solid tumor such as melanoma, head and neck, liver or kidney cancer. CDR3 residues: CASSLGQATIYGYTF. The CDR3 DNA reads TGTGCCAGCAGCTTAGGACAGGCCACAATCTATGGCTACACCTTC.